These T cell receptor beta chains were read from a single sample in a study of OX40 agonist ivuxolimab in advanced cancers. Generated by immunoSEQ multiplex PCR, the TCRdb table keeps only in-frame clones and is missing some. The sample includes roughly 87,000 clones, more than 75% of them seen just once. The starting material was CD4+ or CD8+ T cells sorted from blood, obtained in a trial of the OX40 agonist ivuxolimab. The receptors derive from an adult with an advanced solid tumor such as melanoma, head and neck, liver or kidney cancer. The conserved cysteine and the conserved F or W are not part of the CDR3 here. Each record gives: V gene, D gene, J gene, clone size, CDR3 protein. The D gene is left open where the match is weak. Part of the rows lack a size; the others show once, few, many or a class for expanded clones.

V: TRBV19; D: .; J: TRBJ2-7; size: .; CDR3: ASSIGPGGNEQY
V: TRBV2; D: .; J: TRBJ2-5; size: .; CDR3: ASSEGYQETQY
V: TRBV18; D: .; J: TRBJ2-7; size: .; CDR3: ASSPQEGYYEQY
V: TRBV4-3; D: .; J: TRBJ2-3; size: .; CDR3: ASSQDHLASSTDTQY
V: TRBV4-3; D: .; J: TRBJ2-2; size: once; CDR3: ASSQGGSDWNTGELF
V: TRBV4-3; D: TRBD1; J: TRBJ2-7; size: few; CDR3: ASSPGQGWSGEQY
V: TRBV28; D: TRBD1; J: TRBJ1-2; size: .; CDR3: ASRGAGGESYGYT
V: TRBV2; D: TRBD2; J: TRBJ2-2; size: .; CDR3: ASSGTIKAGELF
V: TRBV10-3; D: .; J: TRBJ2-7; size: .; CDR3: AISDPGKQQY
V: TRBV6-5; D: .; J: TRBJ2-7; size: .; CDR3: ASSSRAGATDEQY
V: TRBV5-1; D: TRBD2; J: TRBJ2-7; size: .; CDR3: ASSLGMASGSKY
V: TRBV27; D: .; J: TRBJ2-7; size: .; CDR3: ASSLLLGNSYEQY
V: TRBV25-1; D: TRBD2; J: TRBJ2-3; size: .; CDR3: ASSAAGGGGTDTQY
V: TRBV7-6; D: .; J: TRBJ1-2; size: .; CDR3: ASSPVGEGEGYT
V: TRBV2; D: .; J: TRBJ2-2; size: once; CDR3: ASTLTGGDTGELF
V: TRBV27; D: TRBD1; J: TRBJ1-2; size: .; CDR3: ASSFRDREDGYT
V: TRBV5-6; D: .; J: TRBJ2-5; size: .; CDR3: ASSSDRAQETQY
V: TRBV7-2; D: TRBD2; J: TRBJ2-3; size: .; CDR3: ASRPQLAADTQY
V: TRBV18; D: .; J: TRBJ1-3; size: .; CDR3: ASSPGGGGSGNTIY
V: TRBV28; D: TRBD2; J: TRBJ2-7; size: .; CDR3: ASRTSLSSEQY
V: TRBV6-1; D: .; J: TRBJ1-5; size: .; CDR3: ASSDSAAPQPQH
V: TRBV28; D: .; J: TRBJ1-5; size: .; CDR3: ASSATRQPQH
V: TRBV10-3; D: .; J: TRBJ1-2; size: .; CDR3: AISDFPAGSGYT
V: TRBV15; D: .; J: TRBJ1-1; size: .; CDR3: ATSPGPDREAF
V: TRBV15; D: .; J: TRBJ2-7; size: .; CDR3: ATSRDPAQAYEQY
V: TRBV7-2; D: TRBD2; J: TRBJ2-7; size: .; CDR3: ASSPGLAGAEQY
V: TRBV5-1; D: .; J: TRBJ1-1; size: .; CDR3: ASSPTLGGTEAF
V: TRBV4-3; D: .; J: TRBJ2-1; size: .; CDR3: ASSQDHTTYNEQF
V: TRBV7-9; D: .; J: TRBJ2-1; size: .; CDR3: ASSSLEGRREQF
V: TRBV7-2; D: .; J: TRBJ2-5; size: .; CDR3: ASSFQGGETQY
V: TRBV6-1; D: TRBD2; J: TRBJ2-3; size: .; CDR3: ASSESGLAGGTDTQY
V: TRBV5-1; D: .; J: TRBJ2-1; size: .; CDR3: ASSLQVSSYNEQF
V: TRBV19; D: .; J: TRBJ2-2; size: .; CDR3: ASSIGRARGRHTGELF
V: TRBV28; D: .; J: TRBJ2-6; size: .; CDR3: ASSLSDFRSLISGANVLT
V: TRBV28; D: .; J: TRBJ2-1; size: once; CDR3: ASTWGTEQF
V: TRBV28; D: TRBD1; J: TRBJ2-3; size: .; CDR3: ASSSTGSGDTQY
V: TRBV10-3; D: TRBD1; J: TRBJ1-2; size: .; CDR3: AISDGTDGYT
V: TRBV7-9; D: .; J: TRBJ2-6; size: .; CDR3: ASSPFTGLGANVLT
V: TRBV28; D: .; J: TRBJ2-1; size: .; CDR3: ATRGFENEQF
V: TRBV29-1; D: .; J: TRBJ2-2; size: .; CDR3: SVRDGNTGELF
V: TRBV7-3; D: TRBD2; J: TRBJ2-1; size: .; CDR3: ASSLTRLAGYNEQF
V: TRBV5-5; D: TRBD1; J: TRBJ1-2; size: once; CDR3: ASSSHRGNYGYT
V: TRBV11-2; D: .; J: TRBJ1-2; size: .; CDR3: ASSLFGTYGYT
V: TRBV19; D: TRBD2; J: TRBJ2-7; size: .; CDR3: ASSPSGSASYEQY
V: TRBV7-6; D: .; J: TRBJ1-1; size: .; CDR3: ASSSFGAMNTEAF
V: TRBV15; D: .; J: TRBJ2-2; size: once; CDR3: ATSRGGAPGGTGELF
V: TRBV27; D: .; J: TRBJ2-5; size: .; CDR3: ASSSTGEAQY
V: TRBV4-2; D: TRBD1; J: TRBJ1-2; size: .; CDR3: ASSQALLQGTDDGYT
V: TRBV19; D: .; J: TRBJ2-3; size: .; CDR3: ASSIDGRSRPSTDTQY
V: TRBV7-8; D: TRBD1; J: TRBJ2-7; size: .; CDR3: ASSFRDRGSEQY
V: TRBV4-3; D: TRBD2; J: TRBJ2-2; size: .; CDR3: ASSFRTSASTGELF
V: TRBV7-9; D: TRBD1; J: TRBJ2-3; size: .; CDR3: ASSLVRGTGGPDTQY
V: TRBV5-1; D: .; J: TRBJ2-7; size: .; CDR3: ASSRGLTYEQY
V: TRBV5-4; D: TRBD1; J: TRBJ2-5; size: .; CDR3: ASSSSGTGGRETQY
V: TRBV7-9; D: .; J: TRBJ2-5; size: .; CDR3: ASSLDSETQY
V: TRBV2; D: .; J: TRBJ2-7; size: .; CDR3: ASSGGGKEQY